Reported below is one T cell receptor (beta chain). The antigen is undetermined. The entry originates in a study of Ad26.COV2.S vaccination and SARS-CoV-2 variants. Germline CDR1 is LGHNT and CDR2 is FRNRAP. Trimming took 7 bases from V and 6 from J, leaving 16 bases between them. This CDR3 comprises 13 residues. Profiling relied on immunoSEQ multiplex PCR, and the TCRdb table lists in-frame clones only, not all of them. The data hold 350,000 to 450,000 clones, with roughly nine tenths observed a single time. Findings and caveats of the study: Placebo recipients showed lower spike-specific TCR breadth than vaccinees.

This sequence joins TRBV12-5 and TRBJ2-7, with a possible D match to TRBD2 (6 bases). Sequenced here: peripheral blood, sampled after recovery from COVID-19. The sequence derives from a human donor who had recovered from COVID-19. The CDR3 DNA is TGTGCTAGTGTCCCCCCCGGAGCGGGCGAGCAGTACTTC. This sequence encodes CASVPPGAGEQYF.